This TCR beta chain is from a study of cytomegalovirus exposure and HLA in healthy donors. Study-wide background: From some 190 million T cells, an earlier analysis saw 120 million or so unique TCR beta sequences. Broader study findings: It was 164 TCR beta chains that were listed as cytomegalovirus-associated.

This clone is a singleton in its sample. Its antigen remains unknown. An end of the junction does not agree with germline; a read error may underlie this. PCR employed 60 Vbeta and 13 Jbeta primers. Authors' methods: It was a later analysis that counted 79 million or so unique TCR beta chains, of which some 10 million were shared. Produced via immunoSEQ multiplex PCR; TCRdb's table is partial and in-frame only. That table gives V, J and clone size, and the DNA gave D and trimming. The sample lists a few hundred thousand clones, approximately 91% occurring once. The CDR3 has 15 residues. CDR1 ENHRY and CDR2 SYGVKD come from the germline V gene.

The chain recombines TRBV10-3 with TRBJ1-1; perhaps TRBD1 as D (5 bases). Sequenced sample: PBMCs. This TCR derives from a girl aged 2 to 10 in good health and CMV-seronegative. Here the CDR3 DNA reads TGTGCCATCAGTGACCGACAGAAGATGAACACTGAAGCTTCCTTT. Translation gives CAISDRQKMNTEASF.